This TCR beta chain emerged from a study of lymphopenia after photon versus proton radiotherapy. Measured with immunoSEQ multiplex PCR; TCRdb has only the in-frame clones, and not every one. The table records tens of thousands of clones, over 85% of them present only once. Deletions cut 2 bases from V and 0 bases from J, with 22 bases between. The CDR3 extends over 19 amino acids. The germline gives CDR1 SEHNR, CDR2 FQNEAQ (reference sequence). This sample comprised peripheral blood, obtained from a patient treated with photon-based radiotherapy. The rearrangement joins TRBV7-9 to TRBJ1-1, with a weak D call TRBD1 (5 bases). This receptor was obtained from a woman aged 45-59 years with cholangiocarcinoma. The CDR3 DNA reads as TGTGCCAGCAGCTTATTTGTATTCTGGCAGGGCAGGATGAACACTGAAGCTTTCTTT. It specifies CASSLFVFWQGRMNTEAFF.